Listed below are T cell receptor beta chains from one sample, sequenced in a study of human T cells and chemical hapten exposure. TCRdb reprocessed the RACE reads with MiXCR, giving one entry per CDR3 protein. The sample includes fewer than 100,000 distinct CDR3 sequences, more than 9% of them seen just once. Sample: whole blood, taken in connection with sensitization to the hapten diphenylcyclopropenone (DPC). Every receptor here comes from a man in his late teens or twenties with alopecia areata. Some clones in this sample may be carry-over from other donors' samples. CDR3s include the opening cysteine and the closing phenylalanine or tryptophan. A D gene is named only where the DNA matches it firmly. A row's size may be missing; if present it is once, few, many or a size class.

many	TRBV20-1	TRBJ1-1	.	CSARGRGDTEAFF	TGCAGTGCTAGGGGCCGAGGGGACACTGAAGCTTTCTTT
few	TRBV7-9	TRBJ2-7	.	CASSGRDGLYEQYF	TGTGCCAGCAGCGGCCGGGACGGACTCTACGAGCAGTACTTC
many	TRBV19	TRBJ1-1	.	CASSITRRGNTEAFF	TGTGCCAGTAGTATCACGCGCCGTGGGAACACTGAAGCTTTCTTT
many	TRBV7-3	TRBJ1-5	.	CASSLNGGNQPQHF	TGTGCCAGCAGCTTAAATGGGGGCAATCAGCCCCAGCATTTT
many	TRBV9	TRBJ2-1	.	CASSEGSTTREQFF	TGTGCCAGCAGCGAAGGGTCAACTACCCGTGAGCAGTTCTTC
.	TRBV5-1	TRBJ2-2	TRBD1	CASLRQGSGELFF	TGCGCCAGCTTGAGACAGGGATCCGGGGAGCTGTTTTTT
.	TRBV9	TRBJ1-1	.	CASSVGWRGNAFF	TGTGCCAGCAGCGTAGGGTGGCGCGGAAACGCTTTCTTT
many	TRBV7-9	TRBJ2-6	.	CASSLGREASGANVLTF	TGTGCCAGCAGCTTGGGACGCGAAGCCTCTGGGGCCAACGTCCTGACTTTC
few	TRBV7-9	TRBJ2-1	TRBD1	CASSRRTGARVYEQFF	TGTGCCAGCAGCCGACGGACAGGGGCGAGGGTATATGAGCAGTTCTTC
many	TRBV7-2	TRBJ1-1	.	CASSLTFDEVGDTEAFF	TGTGCCAGCAGCTTAACTTTCGATGAGGTTGGGGACACTGAAGCTTTCTTT
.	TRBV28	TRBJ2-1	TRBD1	CASSFGTGRWEQFF	TGTGCCAGCAGTTTCGGGACAGGGAGATGGGAGCAGTTCTTC
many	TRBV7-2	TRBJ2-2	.	CASSLGSPENTGELFF	TGTGCCAGCAGCTTAGGATCCCCAGAAAACACCGGGGAGCTGTTTTTT
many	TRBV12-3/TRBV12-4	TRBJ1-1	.	CASSSGGRTEAFF	TGTGCCAGCAGTTCCGGGGGGAGGACTGAAGCTTTCTTT
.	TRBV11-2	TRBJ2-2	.	CASSLDPRRGRTGELFF	TGTGCCAGCAGCTTAGATCCGAGAAGGGGACGCACCGGGGAGCTGTTTTTT
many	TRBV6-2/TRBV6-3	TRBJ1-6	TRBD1	CASSYSTGGANNSPLHF	TGTGCCAGCAGTTACTCCACAGGGGGCGCGAATAATTCACCCCTCCACTTT
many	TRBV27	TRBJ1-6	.	CASSLHGNYNSPLHF	TGTGCCAGCAGTTTACACGGAAATTATAATTCACCCCTCCACTTT
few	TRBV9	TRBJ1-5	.	CASSETASWPQHF	TGTGCCAGCAGCGAAACCGCATCATGGCCCCAGCATTTT
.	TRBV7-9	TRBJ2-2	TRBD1	CASTRDRDRTGELFF	TGTGCCAGCACCCGGGACAGGGATAGGACCGGGGAGCTGTTTTTT
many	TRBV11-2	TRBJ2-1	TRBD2	CASNRDYTSYNEQFF	TGTGCCAGTAACCGGGACTACACCTCCTACAATGAGCAGTTCTTC
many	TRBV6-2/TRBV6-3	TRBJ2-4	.	CASSDPQRAKNIQYF	TGTGCCAGCAGTGATCCACAGAGAGCCAAAAACATTCAGTACTTC
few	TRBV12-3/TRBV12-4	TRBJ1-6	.	CASSPPSGIRGGSPLHF	TGTGCCAGCAGCCCCCCGTCGGGGATTCGAGGAGGTTCACCCCTCCACTTT
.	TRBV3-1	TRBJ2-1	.	CASSPSLRDKSYNEQFF	TGTGCCAGCAGCCCATCCCTTCGGGACAAGTCCTACAATGAGCAGTTCTTC
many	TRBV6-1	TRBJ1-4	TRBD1	CASSESLGTGGSEKLFF	TGTGCCAGCAGTGAAAGTCTGGGGACAGGGGGGAGTGAAAAACTGTTTTTT
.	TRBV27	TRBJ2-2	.	CASRPGTNTGELFF	TGTGCCAGCAGACCCGGGACAAACACCGGGGAGCTGTTTTTT
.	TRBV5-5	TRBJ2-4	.	CASSLANPQERNIQYF	TGTGCCAGCAGCTTGGCCAATCCCCAGGAAAGAAACATTCAGTACTTC
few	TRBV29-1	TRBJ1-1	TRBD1	CSVEGADTEAFF	TGCAGCGTAGAGGGGGCTGACACTGAAGCTTTCTTT
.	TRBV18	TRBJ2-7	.	CASSGVKGQKLYEQYF	TGTGCCAGCTCTGGGGTTAAAGGACAGAAATTATACGAGCAGTACTTC
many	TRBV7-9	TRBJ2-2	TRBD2	CASSPRLAGGVSNTGELFF	TGTGCCAGCAGCCCCCGACTAGCGGGGGGTGTATCGAACACCGGGGAGCTGTTTTTT
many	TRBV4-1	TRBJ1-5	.	CASSQHRVGNQPQHF	TGCGCCAGCAGCCAGCACAGGGTGGGCAATCAGCCCCAGCATTTT
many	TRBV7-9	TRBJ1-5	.	CASSSQGGQPQHF	TGTGCCAGCAGTTCCCAGGGAGGTCAGCCCCAGCATTTT
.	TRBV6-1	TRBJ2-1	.	CASSEEDGGHFYNEQFF	TGTGCCAGCAGTGAAGAGGACGGGGGCCACTTCTACAATGAGCAGTTCTTC
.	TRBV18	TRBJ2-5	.	CASTRTEQETQYF	TGTGCCAGCACCCGGACAGAACAAGAGACCCAGTACTTC
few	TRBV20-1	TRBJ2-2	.	CSARPLGGSNTGELFF	TGCAGTGCTAGACCTCTCGGCGGTTCGAACACCGGGGAGCTGTTTTTT
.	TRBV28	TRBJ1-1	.	CASSAWGGRGDTEAFF	TGTGCCAGCAGTGCCTGGGGGGGACGAGGTGACACTGAAGCTTTCTTT
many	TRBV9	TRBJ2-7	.	CASSVPGTYAYEQYF	TGTGCCAGCAGCGTCCCCGGGACCTACGCCTACGAGCAGTACTTC
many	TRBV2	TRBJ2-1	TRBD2	CASSELPSGGDEQFF	TGTGCCAGCAGTGAACTCCCTAGCGGGGGGGATGAGCAGTTCTTC
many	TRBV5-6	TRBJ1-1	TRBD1	CASSFGTGPAFF	TGTGCCAGCAGCTTCGGGACAGGGCCAGCTTTCTTT
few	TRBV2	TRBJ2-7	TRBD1	CASSWGQGASYEQYF	TGTGCCAGCTCGTGGGGACAGGGGGCCTCCTACGAGCAGTACTTC
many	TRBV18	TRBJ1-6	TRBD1	CASSPWDRAPGSPLHF	TGTGCCAGCTCACCTTGGGACAGGGCGCCCGGTTCACCCCTCCACTTT
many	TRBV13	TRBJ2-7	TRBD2	CASSSNAGGNEQYF	TGTGCCAGCAGCTCCAACGCGGGGGGGAACGAGCAGTACTTC
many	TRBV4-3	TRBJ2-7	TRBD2	CASSQDSSGDSYEQYF	TGCGCCAGCAGCCAAGATTCCAGCGGGGACTCCTACGAGCAGTACTTC
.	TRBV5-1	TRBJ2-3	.	CASSFSQVTDTQYF	TGCGCCAGCAGCTTTAGCCAGGTGACAGATACGCAGTATTTT
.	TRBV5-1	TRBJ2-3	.	CASSSRTTSSTDTQYF	TGCGCCAGCAGCTCGAGGACCACCTCTAGCACAGATACGCAGTATTTT
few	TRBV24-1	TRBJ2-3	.	CATSAPSPTDTQYF	TGTGCCACCAGTGCCCCCTCCCCCACAGATACGCAGTATTTT
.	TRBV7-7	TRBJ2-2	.	CASSLSHPRDHFTGELFF	TGTGCCAGCAGCTTAAGTCATCCGAGGGACCATTTCACCGGGGAGCTGTTTTTT
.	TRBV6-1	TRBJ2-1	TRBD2	CASSPLIAGDYNEQFF	TGTGCCAGCAGTCCCCTCATAGCGGGGGACTACAATGAGCAGTTCTTC
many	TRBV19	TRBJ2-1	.	CASSITGTTYNEQFF	TGTGCCAGTAGTATAACTGGGACGACCTACAATGAGCAGTTCTTC
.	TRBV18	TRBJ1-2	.	CASSPPSGYGYTF	TGTGCCAGCTCACCACCTTCGGGGTATGGCTACACCTTC
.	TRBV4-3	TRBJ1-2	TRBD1	CASSHSGTGAVGYTF	TGCGCCAGCAGCCACTCAGGGACAGGGGCGGTCGGCTACACCTTC
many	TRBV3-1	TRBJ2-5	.	CASSQVKNPFQETQYF	TGTGCCAGCAGCCAAGTCAAGAATCCCTTCCAAGAGACCCAGTACTTC
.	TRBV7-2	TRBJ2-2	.	CASSLGRGTGELFF	TGTGCCAGCAGCTTAGGTCGAGGAACCGGGGAGCTGTTTTTT
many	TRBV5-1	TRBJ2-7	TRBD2	CASSWTGTSSGDEQYF	TGCGCCAGCAGCTGGACCGGGACTAGTAGCGGGGACGAGCAGTACTTC
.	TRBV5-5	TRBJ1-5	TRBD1	CASSLVLIGGINQPQHF	TGTGCCAGCAGCTTGGTCTTGATAGGGGGCATCAATCAGCCCCAGCATTTT
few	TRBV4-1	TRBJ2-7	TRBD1	CASSQDLRDRNRRYF	TGCGCCAGCAGCCAAGATCTGCGGGACAGGAACAGAAGGTACTTC
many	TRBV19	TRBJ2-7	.	CASSLRDGHYYEQYF	TGTGCCAGTAGTCTCCGGGACGGTCACTACTACGAGCAGTACTTC